A single T cell receptor (beta chain) is shown here with its context. Germline V gene data show CDR1 as LNHDA and CDR2 as SQIVND (reference sequence). V was cut by 0 bases and J by 13 bases, with 12 bases left in between. The CDR3 has 12 amino acids. Authors' processing steps: Counts of nucleated cells, estimated from reference gene primer amplification, were obtained. Measured with immunoSEQ multiplex PCR; TCRdb has only the in-frame clones, and not every one. That table furnishes V, J and clone size, whereas the DNA furnished D and trimming. The repertoire holds hundreds of thousands of clones, with about 81% as singletons. This sample is part of a study of blood T cell repertoires in COVID-19. Study information: Some COVID-19 samples were acute and others convalescent; all came from the United States, Italy and Spain. The cDNA or gDNA used as material had been derived from T cells, B-cell-depleted T cells, or PBMCs.

This TCR came from a woman aged 60 to 75 with active or convalescent COVID-19. Sequencing was done on a sample of peripheral blood. This sequence joins TRBV19 and TRBJ1-2, with D perhaps matching TRBD1 (5 bases). The CDR3: CASSIDGHGVTF. The CDR3 nucleotides are TGTGCCAGTAGTATAGACGGACACGGCGTCACCTTC.